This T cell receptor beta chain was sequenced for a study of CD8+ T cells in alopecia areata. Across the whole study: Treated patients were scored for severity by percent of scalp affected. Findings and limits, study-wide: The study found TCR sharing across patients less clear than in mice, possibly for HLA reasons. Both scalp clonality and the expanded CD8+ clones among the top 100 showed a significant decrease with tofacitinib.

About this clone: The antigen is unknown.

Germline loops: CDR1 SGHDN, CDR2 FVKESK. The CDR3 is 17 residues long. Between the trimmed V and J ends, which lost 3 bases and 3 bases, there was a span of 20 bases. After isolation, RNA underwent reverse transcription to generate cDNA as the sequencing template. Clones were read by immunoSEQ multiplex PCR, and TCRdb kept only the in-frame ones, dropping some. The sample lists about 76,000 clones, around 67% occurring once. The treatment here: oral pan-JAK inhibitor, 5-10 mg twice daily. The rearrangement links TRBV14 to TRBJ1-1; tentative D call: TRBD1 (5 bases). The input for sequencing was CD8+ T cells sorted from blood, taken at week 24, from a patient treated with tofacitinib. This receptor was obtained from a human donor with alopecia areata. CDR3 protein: CASSHSGARRVDTEAFF. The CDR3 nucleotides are TGTGCCAGCAGCCACTCTGGGGCCCGCAGGGTGGACACTGAAGCTTTCTTT.